A selection of T cell receptor beta chains follows, all from one sample in a study of T cell responses to AZD1222 COVID-19 vaccine. Data came from immunoSEQ multiplex PCR; TCRdb stores just in-frame clones and leaves some out. The sample records around 78,000 clones, roughly 88% being singletons. The sample in question was peripheral blood, obtained 28 days after the second AZD1222 dose. The receptors were sampled from an adult who received the AZD1222 COVID-19 vaccine. Both conserved end residues are part of each CDR3. The D gene is left open where the match is weak. Rows give clone size only sometimes, using once, few, many, or a class for an expanded clone.

TRBJ1-1 . TRBV18 . CASSPTENTEAFF TGTGCCAGCTCACCGACAGAGAACACTGAAGCTTTCTTT
TRBJ1-5 . TRBV6-6 . CASSQRRGSVNQPQHF TGTGCCAGCAGTCAACGGAGGGGGAGTGTCAATCAGCCCCAGCATTTT
TRBJ2-3 . TRBV5-6 . CASRLTRRGIADTQYF TGTGCCAGCAGGCTAACCCGGAGGGGGATAGCAGATACGCAGTATTTT
TRBJ1-1 . TRBV5-1 TRBD1 CASSPQETGGTEAFF TGCGCCAGCAGTCCCCAAGAGACAGGGGGCACTGAAGCTTTCTTT
TRBJ1-6 . TRBV9 . CASSAQAQDNSPLHF TGTGCCAGCAGCGCCCAAGCACAGGATAATTCACCCCTCCACTTT
TRBJ1-2 few TRBV4-1 . CASSPQPSRRADGYTF TGCGCCAGCAGCCCCCAACCATCGCGTAGGGCGGATGGCTACACCTTC
TRBJ1-5 once TRBV15 . CAASPGGNQPQHF TGTGCCGCGAGCCCTGGGGGCAATCAGCCCCAGCATTTT
TRBJ2-7 . TRBV19 TRBD1 CASSSSQGYEQYF TGTGCCAGTAGTTCCTCACAGGGGTACGAGCAGTACTTC
TRBJ2-2 . TRBV7-6 . CASSLGMTGAHTGELFF TGTGCCAGCAGCTTAGGGATGACGGGGGCCCACACCGGGGAGCTGTTTTTT
TRBJ2-3 . TRBV13 TRBD2 CASSVLAGGRADTQYF TGTGCCAGCAGCGTCTTAGCGGGGGGCAGGGCAGATACGCAGTATTTT
TRBJ1-1 once TRBV5-1 . CASSLGRDYGGNTEAFF TGCGCCAGCAGCTTGGGTAGGGATTACGGAGGGAACACTGAAGCTTTCTTT
TRBJ1-2 . TRBV3-1/TRBV3-2 . CASSRGEAVVTF TGTGCCAGCAGCCGGGGGGAGGCAGTGGTGACCTTC
TRBJ1-1 . TRBV30 . CAWSVRLGLTSTEAFF TGTGCCTGGAGTGTACGTTTGGGACTAACGAGCACTGAAGCTTTCTTT
TRBJ2-7 . TRBV12-3/TRBV12-4 . CASSLGPPEQYF TGTGCCAGCAGTTTAGGCCCTCCCGAGCAGTACTTC
TRBJ2-5 . TRBV12-3/TRBV12-4 . CASTPNQETQYF TGTGCCAGCACCCCCAACCAAGAGACCCAGTACTTC
TRBJ1-1 . TRBV11-2 . CASSPGQGRYTEAFF TGTGCCAGCAGCCCCGGTCAGGGGAGGTACACTGAAGCTTTCTTT
TRBJ1-1 . TRBV30 . CAWSAGVNTEAFF TGTGCCTGGAGTGCAGGGGTGAACACTGAAGCTTTCTTT
TRBJ1-4 . TRBV2 TRBD1 CASTWTGVWNEKLFF TGTGCCAGCACGTGGACAGGGGTATGGAATGAAAAACTGTTTTTT
TRBJ2-1 . TRBV11-3 TRBD1 CASSSGTGPYNEQFF TGTGCCAGCAGCTCCGGGACAGGGCCCTACAATGAGCAGTTCTTC
TRBJ2-7 . TRBV21-1 . CASSKESVWSYEQYF TGTGCCAGCAGCAAGGAGAGTGTTTGGTCCTACGAGCAGTACTTC
TRBJ2-7 . TRBV5-5 . CASSPAYEQYF TGTGCCAGCAGCCCCGCTTACGAGCAGTACTTC
TRBJ2-1 . TRBV4-2 . CASSQDRGTQVNEQFF TGTGCCAGCAGCCAAGATCGAGGGACCCAGGTCAATGAGCAGTTCTTC
TRBJ2-7 . TRBV13 . CASSLGGGEYEQYF TGTGCCAGCAGCTTAGGCGGGGGCGAATACGAGCAGTACTTC
TRBJ2-3 . TRBV29-1 . CSVRGQYTDTQYF TGCAGCGTCCGGGGGCAGTACACAGATACGCAGTATTTT
TRBJ2-7 . TRBV28 TRBD1 CASSRTGGPREQYF TGTGCCAGCAGTCGGACAGGGGGACCTAGGGAGCAGTACTTC
TRBJ2-7 . TRBV5-4 TRBD2 CASSLRTGGGVDEQYF TGTGCCAGCAGCTTAAGGACGGGAGGGGGGGTTGACGAGCAGTACTTC
TRBJ1-1 . TRBV7-9 . CASIFWGRKMNTEAFF TGTGCCAGCATCTTCTGGGGGCGCAAAATGAACACTGAAGCTTTCTTT
TRBJ2-7 . TRBV29-1 . CSVFERDQEPYEQYF TGCAGCGTATTCGAAAGGGACCAGGAGCCCTACGAGCAGTACTTC
TRBJ2-7 . TRBV24-1 TRBD1 CATSDPRGSTYEQYF TGTGCCACCAGTGACCCCAGGGGGTCGACCTACGAGCAGTACTTC
TRBJ1-4 . TRBV29-1 . CSVESAVDEKLFF TGCAGCGTTGAATCGGCAGTGGATGAAAAACTGTTTTTT
TRBJ2-4 . TRBV19 . CASSMTGRALAKNIQYF TGTGCCAGTAGTATGACGGGCAGGGCCCTAGCCAAAAACATTCAGTACTTC